Presented here are 16 T cell receptor beta chains from one specimen sequenced in a study of cytomegalovirus exposure and HLA in healthy donors. The PCR used 60 Vbeta and 13 Jbeta primers. Assay used: immunoSEQ multiplex PCR; TCRdb lists only in-frame clones, some missing. The repertoire includes about 130,000 clones, 80% of them detected once, and under 3.5% sits in the top ten. What was sequenced was PBMCs. The receptor set was obtained from a male donor in good health and CMV-seronegative.

The V and J genes are TRBV7-2 and TRBJ1-2; the D gene is possibly TRBD1 (5 bases). Trimming removed 5 bases from V and 7 bases from J, with 11 bases in between. The CDR3 runs to 12 residues. Germline CDR1 SGHTA, CDR2 FQGNSA. The CDR3 reads CASSQGLSGYTF. The CDR3 nucleotides read TGTGCCAGCAGCCAGGGACTGAGTGGCTACACCTTC.

The sample holds a few counts of this clone. This rearrangement joins TRBV5-1 to TRBJ2-2; 7 positions agree with TRBD1. There are 15 residues in the CDR3. CDR1 SGHRS and CDR2 YFSETQ come from the germline V gene. J lost 3 bases, V lost 5 bases, and 7 bases had no gene match. CDR3 DNA: TGCGCCAGCAGTTCAGATACAGGGGACACCGGGGAGCTGTTTTTT. Translated: CASSSDTGDTGELFF.

The V call is TRBV4-3, the J call TRBJ1-4; possibly TRBD1 for D (6 bases). V gave up 3 bases and J gave up 7 bases, with 12 bases separating them. Germline CDR1 reads LGHNA; CDR2 reads YSLEER. The CDR3 has 14 residues. In nucleotides, the CDR3 is TGCGCCAGCAGCCAGGCACAGGGCGGTGAAAAACTGTTTTTT. Translated, it gives CASSQAQGGEKLFF.

This sequence joins TRBV20-1 and TRBJ1-1, with 7 bases aligning to TRBD1. The CDR3 consists of 10 residues. Germline loops: CDR1 DFQATT, CDR2 SNEGSKA (reference sequence). Germline trimming cut 1 base from V and 13 bases from J; bases unmatched to any gene: 3. CDR3 DNA: TGCAGTGCTAGAGGGACAGGAGGTTTCTTT. This translates into CSARGTGGFF.

This chain links TRBV27 with TRBJ2-7, with TRBD2 identical over 8 bases. The CDR3 is 14 amino acids. CDR1 is MNHEY, CDR2 SMNVEV, per germline (reference sequence). J was trimmed by 2 bases and V by 0 bases; bases with no gene match: 0. This CDR3 is CASSLSTSAYEQYF. CDR3 DNA: TGTGCCAGCAGTTTATCGACTAGCGCCTACGAGCAGTACTTC.

CDR3 sequence: CASTSQGASSYEQYF. In DNA, the CDR3 is TGTGCCAGCACCTCGCAGGGGGCGAGCTCCTACGAGCAGTACTTC. This rearrangement joins TRBV28 to TRBJ2-7, with TRBD1 matching 8 bases. V shed 7 bases, J shed 0 bases, and the junction held 8 bases outside the gene matches. The germline gives CDR1 MDHEN, CDR2 SYDVKM. This CDR3 contains 15 residues.

The table lists this clone with a few counts. The V call is TRBV5-1, the J call TRBJ1-5, with 8 bases matching TRBD1. This CDR3 region has 15 residues. Unmatched junction bases numbered 6, after V lost 4 bases and J lost 3 bases. CDR1 and CDR2 from the germline V gene are SGHRS and YFSETQ. CDR3 sequence: CASSPGQGPNQPQHF. CDR3 in DNA: TGCGCCAGCAGCCCAGGACAGGGCCCCAATCAGCCCCAGCATTTT.

This clone has just a few counts. This chain's CDR3 is CASSVEPPGTHSYNEQFF. The CDR3 bases are TGTGCCAGCAGCGTAGAGCCTCCCGGGACTCACTCCTACAATGAGCAGTTCTTC. The chain couples TRBV9 to TRBJ2-1; D perhaps matches TRBD2 (6 bases). There are 18 residues in the CDR3. Germline V gene data show CDR1 as SGDLS and CDR2 as YYNGEE. The germline V and J ends were trimmed by 0 bases and 0 bases, with 16 bases remaining between them.

The rearrangement joins TRBV5-4 to TRBJ2-2; 14 nucleotides agree with TRBD2. The CDR3 loop spans 17 amino acids. The junction had 10 bases not matched to a gene; V was cut back by 4 bases and J by 8 bases. Germline V gene sequence: CDR1 SGHNT, CDR2 YYREEE (reference sequence). Written as DNA, the CDR3 is TGTGCCAGCAGCGAGGGACTAGCGGGAGACGCTGGGGGGGAGCTGTTTTTT. Amino acid sequence: CASSEGLAGDAGGELFF.

Only a few counts were recorded for this clone. The J gene is TRBJ2-7, the V gene TRBV5-6, with 13 nucleotides matching TRBD2. This CDR3 has 15 residues. V was pared by 3 bases and J by 4 bases, with 4 bases of the junction left unmatched. Per germline, CDR1 SGHDT and CDR2 YYEEEE. CDR3 amino acids: CASSSTSGGGYEQYF. The CDR3, as DNA: TGTGCCAGCAGCTCAACTAGCGGGGGGGGGTACGAGCAGTACTTC.

This clone showed up just a few times. V is TRBV19 and J is TRBJ2-1; 10 bases agree with TRBD2. The CDR3 sequence is 16 residues long. V dropped 4 bases and J dropped 4; count of bases not matched to a gene: 7. CDR1 and CDR2 from the germline V gene are LNHDA and SQIVND (reference sequence). In DNA, the CDR3 is TGTGCCAGTAGTAACGATAGACTAGCGGGTTACAATGAGCAGTTCTTC. It specifies CASSNDRLAGYNEQFF.

The V call is TRBV9, the J call TRBJ2-1; 7 bases match TRBD1. V trimming: 3 bases; J trimming: 5 bases; junction bases outside the gene matches: 5. The CDR3 contains 14 residues. From germline, CDR1 is SGDLS and CDR2 YYNGEE. The CDR3 nucleotides are TGTGCCAGCAGCGGACAGGGAAGGAACAATGAGCAGTTCTTC. This codes for CASSGQGRNNEQFF. Together with reference TRBV9 and TRBJ2-1, the CDR3 gives the full variable domain: DSGVTQTPKHLITATGQRVTLRCSPRSGDLSVYWYQQSLDQGLQFLIQYYNGEERAKGNILERFSAQQFPDLHSELNLSSLELGDSALYFCASSGQGRNNEQFFGPGTRLTVL.

This rearrangement joins TRBV30 to TRBJ1-2, with 7 bases aligning to TRBD1. The CDR3 covers 11 residues. V shed 8 bases, J shed 6 bases, and the junction held 6 bases outside the gene matches. The germline V gene encodes CDR1 GTSNPN and CDR2 SVGIG (reference sequence). Here the CDR3 DNA reads TGTGCCCGAACAGGGGATCATGGCTACACCTTC. Protein: CARTGDHGYTF.

This rearrangement joins TRBV5-1 to TRBJ2-3; TRBD1 is a possible D gene (5 bases). Germline lookup yields CDR1 SGHRS and CDR2 YFSETQ. The ends were cut back, 0 bases at V and 5 bases at J, with 13 bases in the middle. CDR3 length: 15 residues. CDR3 in DNA: TGCGCCAGCAGCTTGGAGACAGCCCCCTTAGATACGCAGTATTTT. It translates to CASSLETAPLDTQYF. Together with reference TRBV5-1 and TRBJ2-3, the CDR3 gives the full variable domain: KAGVTQTPRYLIKTRGQQVTLSCSPISGHRSVSWYQQTPGQGLQFLFEYFSETQRNKGNFPGRFSGRQFSNSRSEMNVSTLELGDSALYLCASSLETAPLDTQYFGPGTRLTVL.

This clone was seen more than once but under ten times. The V call is TRBV19, the J call TRBJ1-2, with D maybe TRBD1 (6 bases). Germline V gene lookup returns CDR1 LNHDA and CDR2 SQIVND (reference sequence). The CDR3 has 15 amino acids. The V and J ends lost 6 bases and 1 base respectively, with 15 bases between them. DNA of the CDR3: TGTGCCAGTAGCCCCTGGGACACGATTAACTATGGCTACACCTTC. Translation: CASSPWDTINYGYTF.

In this sample, this clone turned up a few times. The rearrangement links TRBV4-1 to TRBJ2-2; 11 bases match TRBD2. This CDR3 has 19 residues. From germline, CDR1 is MGHRA and CDR2 YSYEKL. V was clipped by 2 bases and J by 0 bases; unmatched bases: 8. CDR3 region: CASSQRRLLAGANTGELFF. The CDR3 DNA sequence: TGCGCCAGCAGCCAACGCCGACTACTAGCGGGGGCGAACACCGGGGAGCTGTTTTTT.